This T cell receptor (beta chain) was recorded in a study of control samples from healthy donors and cancer patients. The method was immunoSEQ multiplex PCR; TCRdb's version includes in-frame clones alone and lacks a portion of them. The sample has approximately 150,000 clones, 88% seen once. Germline V gene lookup returns CDR1 MNHEY and CDR2 SMNVEV (reference sequence). V was cut by 8 bases and J by 0 bases, with 10 bases left in between. The CDR3 is 13 residues long. The specimen was blood. The sequence was obtained from a man younger than 35 in good health. V and J are TRBV27 and TRBJ1-1; possibly TRBD1 for D (5 bases). In DNA form, the CDR3 reads TGTGCCAGCGCCACAGGCCTGAACACTGAAGCTTTCTTT. Translating gives CASATGLNTEAFF.